The 11 T cell receptor beta chains presented below share a single source sample, sequenced in a study of T cells after yellow fever vaccination. A single record per CDR3 protein comes from TCRdb applying MiXCR to the 5' RACE reads. The repertoire holds under 300,000 distinct CDR3 sequences, roughly 6.2% seen once, with approximately 1.1% in the top ten. The sequences come from CD4+ T cells sorted from PBMCs, collected on the day of the yellow fever booster vaccination. These receptors all stem from a man aged 25-40 years who received the YFV17D yellow fever vaccine.

The rearrangement links TRBV6-1 to TRBJ1-1, with 8 positions matching TRBD1. The germline gives CDR1 MNHNS, CDR2 SASEGT. With V trimmed by 8 bases and J by 1 base, 6 bases remained unmatched. The CDR3 runs 14 residues. In DNA form, the CDR3 reads TGTGCCAGCGGGACCGGGACAGGGAACACTGAAGCTTTCTTT. This gives the protein CASGTGTGNTEAFF.

Only a few counts were recorded for this clonotype. The chain couples TRBV28 to TRBJ2-7; 10 bases line up with TRBD1. V lost 2 bases, J lost 3 bases, and 7 bases stayed unmatched. Per germline, CDR1 MDHEN and CDR2 SYDVKM. There are 16 residues in the CDR3. The CDR3 protein is CASSLTPGTGVYEQYF. The CDR3 nucleotides read TGTGCCAGCAGTTTAACCCCCGGGACAGGGGTCTACGAGCAGTACTTC.

There are many counts of this clonotype. The rearrangement uses TRBV9 and TRBJ2-3, with 7 bases fitting TRBD2. CDR1 is SGDLS, CDR2 YYNGEE, per germline. Losses at the gene ends were 3 bases for V and 0 bases for J; bases not matched to a gene: 4. The CDR3 spans 15 residues. In nucleotides, the CDR3 is TGTGCCAGCAGCGGCACTAGCGTTAGCACAGATACGCAGTATTTT. This encodes CASSGTSVSTDTQYF. The complete variable domain, with remaining parts taken from reference TRBV9 and TRBJ2-3, reads DSGVTQTPKHLITATGQRVTLRCSPRSGDLSVYWYQQSLDQGLQFLIQYYNGEERAKGNILERFSAQQFPDLHSELNLSSLELGDSALYFCASSGTSVSTDTQYFGPGTRLTVL.

The J gene is TRBJ2-2, the V gene TRBV7-8; tentative D call: TRBD1 (6 bases). Between the trimmed V and J ends, which lost 5 bases and 3 bases, there was a span of 16 bases. There are 16 residues in the CDR3. From germline, CDR1 is SGHVS and CDR2 FQNEAQ. CDR3 loop: CASSPQGGLYTGELFF. DNA for the CDR3: TGTGCCAGCAGCCCACAGGGTGGGCTATACACCGGGGAGCTGTTTTTT.

This clonotype was detected only a few times. The V call is TRBV20-1, the J call TRBJ1-5, with D possibly matching TRBD1 (5 bases). Looked up from germline, CDR1 is DFQATT and CDR2 is SNEGSKA (reference sequence). Between the trimmed V and J ends, which lost 6 bases and 1 base, there was a span of 13 bases. The CDR3 contains 14 residues. CDR3 sequence reads: CSALSGASNQPQHF. CDR3 in DNA: TGCAGTGCCCTAAGCGGGGCGAGCAATCAGCCCCAGCATTTT.

This clonotype was recorded many times. The genes are TRBV5-1 and TRBJ2-5, with 13 bases matching TRBD2. V trimming: 0 bases; J trimming: 2 bases; junction bases outside the gene matches: 1. CDR3 length equals 16 residues. Germline CDR1 SGHRS, CDR2 YFSETQ. CDR3 sequence reads: CASSLAGLAGQETQYF. CDR3 nucleotide sequence: TGCGCCAGCAGCTTGGCGGGACTAGCGGGACAAGAGACCCAGTACTTC.

This clonotype came up many times. The chain recombines TRBV7-8 with TRBJ1-1, with D unclear. The CDR3 loop spans 12 amino acids. The V end was cut by 2 bases, the J end by 3 bases, with 4 bases between. Germline CDR1 reads SGHVS; CDR2 reads FQNEAQ. CDR3 loop: CASSLTYTEAFF. The CDR3 nucleotides read TGTGCCAGCAGCTTAACTTACACTGAAGCTTTCTTT.

This clonotype came up a few times. J is TRBJ1-3 and V is TRBV5-1, with D perhaps TRBD1 (5 bases). CDR1 and CDR2 (germline): SGHRS, YFSETQ. V lost 4 bases and J 4 bases, leaving 18 bases between the germline ends. The CDR3 contains 16 residues. CDR3 sequence (DNA): TGCGCCAGCAGCCCGGGGGGACCAATGAGAGGAAACACCATATATTTT. It yields the protein CASSPGGPMRGNTIYF. Full variable domain (remainder filled in from reference TRBV5-1 and TRBJ1-3): KAGVTQTPRYLIKTRGQQVTLSCSPISGHRSVSWYQQTPGQGLQFLFEYFSETQRNKGNFPGRFSGRQFSNSRSEMNVSTLELGDSALYLCASSPGGPMRGNTIYFGEGSWLTVV.

This chain uses TRBV20-1 with TRBJ2-7, with 12 bases aligning to TRBD1. Germline CDR1 and CDR2: DFQATT and SNEGSKA (reference sequence). The CDR3 consists of 14 residues. After removal of 6 bases from V and 7 bases from J, the junction contained 10 bases not matched to a gene. The CDR3 reads CSASPGTGGAEQYF. The CDR3 bases are TGCAGTGCCTCGCCCGGGACAGGGGGCGCGGAGCAGTACTTC.

This clonotype was observed at least ten times. This chain uses TRBV12-5 with TRBJ1-1; D is unclear. The CDR3 is made up of 13 amino acids. Germline CDR1 and CDR2: LGHNT and FRNRAP. V was pared by 5 bases and J by 5 bases, with 12 bases between. CDR3 in DNA: TGTGCTAGTGGTACTCTGGGCGGAACTGAAGCTTTCTTT. Translation gives CASGTLGGTEAFF. Supplemented by reference TRBV12-5 and TRBJ1-1, the full variable domain reads DARVTQTPRHKVTEMGQEVTMRCQPILGHNTVFWYRQTMMQGLELLAYFRNRAPLDDSGMPKDRFSAEMPDATLATLKIQPSEPRDSAVYFCASGTLGGTEAFFGQGTRLTVV.

V usage is TRBV20-1 and J usage is TRBJ2-7; TRBD2 might be the D (6 bases). V was shortened by 6 bases and J by 4 bases, with 16 bases between the two germline ends. The germline V gene encodes CDR1 DFQATT and CDR2 SNEGSKA (reference sequence). CDR3 size: 13 residues. CDR3 DNA: TGCAGTGCCGATTTACTAGGGACTTACGAGCAGTACTTC. Translation gives CSADLLGTYEQYF.